What follows are 11 T cell receptor beta chains derived from one specimen sequenced in a study of cytomegalovirus exposure and HLA in healthy donors. Data came from immunoSEQ multiplex PCR; TCRdb stores just in-frame clones and leaves some out. The sample shows 100,000 to 120,000 clones, 90% to 96% of them seen only once. The sample was PBMCs. Receptors were obtained from a woman in her late teens or twenties in good health and CMV-seronegative.

This chain connects TRBV28 to TRBJ2-5; 8 bases agree with TRBD2. Trimming at V came to 1 base and at J to 3 bases, leaving 1 base not matched to a gene. Germline values: CDR1 MDHEN, CDR2 SYDVKM. CDR3 length equals 14 residues. As DNA, the CDR3 is TGTGCCAGCAGTTTATCGCGGGGGGAAGAGACCCAGTACTTC. It is translated as CASSLSRGEETQYF.

This chain connects TRBV27 to TRBJ1-1, with a weak D call TRBD1 (6 bases). V was trimmed by 3 bases and J by 2 bases, leaving 10 bases between them. The CDR3 is 14 amino acids. Germline CDR1 reads MNHEY; CDR2 reads SMNVEV (reference sequence). For the CDR3, the DNA is TGTGCCAGCAGTTTCGGGGGGCCCAACACTGAAGCTTTCTTT. Translated, it gives CASSFGGPNTEAFF.

The J gene is TRBJ1-5, the V gene TRBV4-2; possible D gene TRBD1, 5 bases. Germline V lookup: CDR1 LGHNA, CDR2 YNFKEQ. There are 14 residues in the CDR3. Trimming removed 0 bases from V and 4 bases from J, with 7 bases in between. The CDR3 coding sequence is TGTGCCAGCAGCCAAGAGAAGGGGAATCAGCCCCAGCATTTT. This gives the protein CASSQEKGNQPQHF.

The rearrangement links TRBV7-3 to TRBJ1-1; tentative D call: TRBD1 (6 bases). With 1 base removed from V and 2 bases from J, the gap between germline ends came to 11 bases. Looked up from germline, CDR1 is SGHTA and CDR2 is FQGTGA. The CDR3 is 15 residues long. The CDR3 is CASSLMGAENTEAFF. The CDR3 bases are TGTGCCAGCAGCTTAATGGGGGCAGAAAACACTGAAGCTTTCTTT.

Concerning this clone itself: At the DNA level, this CDR3 is encoded by other sequences in the same sample as well. This chain links TRBV6-5 with TRBJ2-7, with 9 positions matching TRBD1. Germline CDR1 is MNHEY and CDR2 is SVGAGI. The CDR3 is 15 residues long. V shed 0 bases, J shed 3 bases, and the junction held 3 bases outside the gene matches. CDR3 nucleotide sequence: TGTGCCAGCAGTTACTCGACAGGGGGTTTCTACGAGCAGTACTTC. It codes for CASSYSTGGFYEQYF.

This chain uses TRBV7-8 with TRBJ1-1; no clear D gene. V shed 1 base and J shed 1 base, with 19 bases lying between them. The CDR3 runs 18 residues. Germline V gene sequence: CDR1 SGHVS, CDR2 FQNEAQ. CDR3 nucleotides: TGTGCCAGCAGCTTAGGGATCCAGAGGGCTGGATGGAACACTGAAGCTTTCTTT. Protein product: CASSLGIQRAGWNTEAFF. The entire variable domain, with the rest obtained from reference TRBV7-8 and TRBJ1-1, is as follows: GAGVSQSPRYKVAKRGQDVALRCDPISGHVSLFWYQQALGQGPEFLTYFQNEAQLDKSGLPSDRFFAERPEGSVSTLKIQRTQQEDSAVYLCASSLGIQRAGWNTEAFFGQGTRLTVV.

This clone was seen a single time. The V gene is TRBV7-9, the J gene TRBJ1-2, with 8 positions matching TRBD1. Trimming at V came to 1 base and at J to 6 bases, leaving 7 bases not matched to a gene. This CDR3 has 15 amino acids. Germline CDR1 reads SEHNR; CDR2 reads FQNEAQ (reference sequence). CDR3 DNA sequence: TGTGCCAGCAGCTTAGGGACAGGGAGTATCGATGGCTACACCTTC. Translation: CASSLGTGSIDGYTF.

V is TRBV5-4 and J is TRBJ1-1; no reliable D call. V was trimmed by 5 bases and J by 4 bases, leaving 15 bases between them. The CDR3 has 14 amino acids. Germline V gene data show CDR1 as SGHNT and CDR2 as YYREEE (reference sequence). CDR3 residues: CASSPALGGTEAFF. The DNA of the CDR3 is TGTGCCAGCAGTCCCGCCCTTGGCGGCACTGAAGCTTTCTTT.

CDR3 protein: CASSQAEPPKNIQYF. CDR3 sequence (DNA): TGCGCCAGCAGTCAAGCCGAGCCTCCCAAAAACATTCAGTACTTC. The rearrangement links TRBV23-1 to TRBJ2-4, with D uncertain. TRBV23-1 is filed as an ORF, its function uncertain. Trimming removed 2 bases at V and 2 bases at J, with 10 bases between. This CDR3 is built from 15 residues.

The chain recombines TRBV7-3 with TRBJ2-1, with D perhaps matching TRBD2 (6 bases). V shed 1 base and J shed 2 bases, with 12 bases lying between them. Germline CDR1 SGHTA, CDR2 FQGTGA. This CDR3 is built from 16 residues. The CDR3 DNA reads as TGTGCCAGCAGCTTAAGTTGGGGGGAACCCTACAATGAGCAGTTCTTC. Protein sequence: CASSLSWGEPYNEQFF. Complete variable domain (other parts from reference TRBV7-3 and TRBJ2-1): GAGVSQTPSNKVTEKGKYVELRCDPISGHTALYWYRQSLGQGPEFLIYFQGTGAADDSGLPNDRFFAVRPEGSVSTLKIQRTERGDSAVYLCASSLSWGEPYNEQFFGPGTRLTVL.

CDR3 bases: TGTGCCAGCAGCTACCAGACAGGGAAGGGCTATGGCTACACCTTC. Residues: CASSYQTGKGYGYTF. The J gene is TRBJ1-2, the V gene TRBV5-4, with 7 bases that match TRBD1. Unmatched junction bases numbered 9, after V lost 3 bases and J lost 4 bases. Germline CDR1 reads SGHNT; CDR2 reads YYREEE (reference sequence). This CDR3 has 15 residues.